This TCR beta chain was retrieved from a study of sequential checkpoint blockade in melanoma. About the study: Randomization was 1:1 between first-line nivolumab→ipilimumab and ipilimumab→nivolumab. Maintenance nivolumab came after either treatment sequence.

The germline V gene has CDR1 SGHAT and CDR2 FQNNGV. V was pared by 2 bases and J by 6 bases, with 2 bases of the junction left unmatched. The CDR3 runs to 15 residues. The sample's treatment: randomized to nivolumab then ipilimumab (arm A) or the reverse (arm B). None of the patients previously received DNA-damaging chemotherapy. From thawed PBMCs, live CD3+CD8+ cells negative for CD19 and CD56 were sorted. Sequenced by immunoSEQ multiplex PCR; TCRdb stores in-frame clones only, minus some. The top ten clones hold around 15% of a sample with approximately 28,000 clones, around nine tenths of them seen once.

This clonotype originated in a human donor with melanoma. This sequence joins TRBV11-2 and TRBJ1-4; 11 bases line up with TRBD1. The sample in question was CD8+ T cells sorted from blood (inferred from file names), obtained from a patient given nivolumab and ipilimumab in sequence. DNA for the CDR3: TGTGCCAGCAGCTTAAGGACAGGGGGCGATGAAAAACTGTTTTTT. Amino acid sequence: CASSLRTGGDEKLFF.